Listed here is a single T cell receptor beta chain. Trimming at V came to 5 bases and at J to 0 bases, leaving 8 bases not matched to a gene. Germline V gene data show CDR1 as MNHEY and CDR2 as SVGEGT. The CDR3 has 17 residues. Clones were sequenced by immunoSEQ multiplex PCR, and TCRdb holds only the in-frame ones, with some missing. The repertoire has 200,000 to 300,000 clones, about 87% of them found once; the top ten carry around 3.2%. These data originate in a study of blood T cell repertoires in COVID-19. The source is a woman aged 40 to 50 who had been exposed to COVID-19. The chain recombines TRBV6-2 or TRBV6-3 with TRBJ1-1; TRBD1 matches at 11 bases. Sequencing input: PBMCs or T cells enriched from blood (not recorded which). CDR3: CASSPARTGGLNTEAFF. The CDR3 DNA is TGTGCCAGCAGTCCAGCAAGGACAGGGGGCTTGAACACTGAAGCTTTCTTT.